These T cell receptor beta chains were read from a single sample in a study of T cell responses to AZD1222 COVID-19 vaccine. The method was immunoSEQ multiplex PCR; TCRdb's version includes in-frame clones alone and lacks a portion of them. The sample has some 150,000 clones; 80% to 95% are singletons. The sample here was peripheral blood, taken on day 0 of MenACWY control vaccination. The receptors shown here come from an adult in good health. CDR3s include the opening cysteine and the closing phenylalanine or tryptophan.

j_call: TRBJ1-1
v_call: TRBV9
cdr3_aa: CASSGPLYDTEAFF

j_call: TRBJ1-2
v_call: TRBV6-1
cdr3_aa: CASRWTGGDGYTF

j_call: TRBJ2-5
v_call: TRBV4-1
cdr3_aa: CASSQVQYRETQYF

j_call: TRBJ1-1
v_call: TRBV4-2
cdr3_aa: CASSLGTGNTEAFF

j_call: TRBJ1-1
v_call: TRBV4-2
cdr3_aa: CASSQSSGRVNTEAFF

j_call: TRBJ1-5
v_call: TRBV6-5
cdr3_aa: CASDPIYSNQPQHF

j_call: TRBJ2-7
v_call: TRBV5-1
cdr3_aa: CASSLGGTGRGSYEQYF

j_call: TRBJ2-3
v_call: TRBV6-4
cdr3_aa: CASSDSGGGAADTQYF

j_call: TRBJ1-5
v_call: TRBV29-1
cdr3_aa: CSVILGDQPQHF

j_call: TRBJ1-3
v_call: TRBV9
cdr3_aa: CASSETDIDTIYF

j_call: TRBJ2-1
v_call: TRBV6-1
cdr3_aa: CASSEAPGTYNEQFF

j_call: TRBJ2-5
v_call: TRBV18
cdr3_aa: CASSPPAWDRGRETQYF

j_call: TRBJ1-1
v_call: TRBV19
cdr3_aa: CASSKRDQRGTEAFF

j_call: TRBJ1-3
v_call: TRBV25-1
cdr3_aa: CASSAANSGNTIYF

j_call: TRBJ2-3
v_call: TRBV5-1
cdr3_aa: CASSLGGQGTDTQYF

j_call: TRBJ1-1
v_call: TRBV6-5
cdr3_aa: CASSLGTEAFF

j_call: TRBJ2-7
v_call: TRBV19
cdr3_aa: CASRARGGSYEQYF

j_call: TRBJ1-3
v_call: TRBV5-1
cdr3_aa: CASSHESSGNTIYF

j_call: TRBJ1-2
v_call: TRBV19
cdr3_aa: CASSTASLYGYTF

j_call: TRBJ1-1
v_call: TRBV5-1
cdr3_aa: CASSWRLEMPIAFF

j_call: TRBJ1-2
v_call: TRBV19
cdr3_aa: CASSMEGIYYGYTF

j_call: TRBJ1-6
v_call: TRBV19
cdr3_aa: CASSRRGSPLHF

j_call: TRBJ1-5
v_call: TRBV7-9
cdr3_aa: CASSLGQGNQPQHF

j_call: TRBJ1-3
v_call: TRBV19
cdr3_aa: CASSILTGSGNTIYF

j_call: TRBJ1-5
v_call: TRBV6-6
cdr3_aa: CASNKAESAQHF

j_call: TRBJ2-7
v_call: TRBV20-1
cdr3_aa: CSASGGRVEEQYF

j_call: TRBJ2-7
v_call: TRBV19
cdr3_aa: CASSILGSSSYEQYF

j_call: TRBJ2-2
v_call: TRBV10-3
cdr3_aa: CAISDIQKLSYTGELFF

j_call: TRBJ1-1
v_call: TRBV11-2
cdr3_aa: CASSLGRENTEAFF

j_call: TRBJ1-1
v_call: TRBV15
cdr3_aa: CATSRGRGGLQGEAFF

j_call: TRBJ2-7
v_call: TRBV5-4
cdr3_aa: CASSSRQGSRYEQYF

j_call: TRBJ1-1
v_call: TRBV11-2
cdr3_aa: CASSKGQPLNTEAFF

j_call: TRBJ2-7
v_call: TRBV6-5
cdr3_aa: CASSTPGRSYEQYF

j_call: TRBJ1-5
v_call: TRBV29-1
cdr3_aa: CSVGQGNQPQHF

j_call: TRBJ1-4
v_call: TRBV5-6
cdr3_aa: CASSSDRGVATNEKLFF

j_call: TRBJ1-1
v_call: TRBV19
cdr3_aa: CASSIGGNTEAFF

j_call: TRBJ1-1
v_call: TRBV2
cdr3_aa: CASSDGRALNTEAFF

j_call: TRBJ1-1
v_call: TRBV4-1
cdr3_aa: CASSQGDRGGGNTEAFF

j_call: TRBJ2-7
v_call: TRBV5-1
cdr3_aa: CASRPGTSSYEQYF